This TCR beta chain comes out of a study of CD8+CD57+ T cells in acquired aplastic anemia. About the research overall: There were about 10.8 million reads, on average, for CD4+ cells from healthy donors.

V was pared by 9 bases and J by 2 bases, with 20 bases between. The germline V gene has CDR1 MNHNS and CDR2 SASEGT. The CDR3 is 15 amino acids. Study observations and caveats: Researchers report that around 29 CD8+ CDR3 sequences appeared in both patients and controls.

There are many counts of this clonotype. The antigen is unknown. Profiles of TCR beta VDJ and CDR3 were generated from a genomic DNA template. TCRdb re-analysed the reads in MiXCR, keeping a single row per CDR3 protein. Of under 150,000 distinct CDR3 sequences listed, less than 45% are singletons. Sequencing was done on a sample of sorted CD4+, CD8+, or CD8+CD57+ T cells (not recorded which) from PBMCs. This chain joins TRBV6-1 and TRBJ2-7; D is ambiguous. The TCR was taken from a human donor in good health, serving as a control. The CDR3, as DNA: TGTGCCAGTCAAGGTGGAAGAGGACCAACCTACGAGCAGTACTTC. Translating gives CASQGGRGPTYEQYF.